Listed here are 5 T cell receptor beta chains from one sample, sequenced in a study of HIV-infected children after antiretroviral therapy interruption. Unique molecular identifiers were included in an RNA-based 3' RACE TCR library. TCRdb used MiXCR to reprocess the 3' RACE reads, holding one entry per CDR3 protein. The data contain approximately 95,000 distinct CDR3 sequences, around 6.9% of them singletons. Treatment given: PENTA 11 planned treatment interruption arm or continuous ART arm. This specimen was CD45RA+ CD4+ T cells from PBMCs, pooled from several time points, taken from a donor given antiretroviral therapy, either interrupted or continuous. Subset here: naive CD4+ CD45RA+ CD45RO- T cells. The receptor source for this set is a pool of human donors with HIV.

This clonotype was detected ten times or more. The CDR3 bases are TGTGCCAGCAGCCAAAAGATGAACACTGAAGCTTTCTTT. Its protein product is CASSQKMNTEAFF. The genes are TRBV14 and TRBJ1-1; no clear D gene. The CDR3 length is 13 residues. Germline V gene sequence: CDR1 SGHDN, CDR2 FVKESK. Trimming took off 2 bases at V and 0 bases at J, with 4 bases between the two ends.

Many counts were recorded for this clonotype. CDR3 sequence: CASSYSGDTQYF. The CDR3 DNA follows: TGTGCCAGCAGTTACTCCGGAGATACGCAGTATTTT. This chain connects TRBV6-2 or TRBV6-3 to TRBJ2-3; D is unclear. The CDR3 runs to 12 residues. The V and J ends lost 0 bases and 5 bases respectively, with 3 bases between them. Per germline, CDR1 MNHEY and CDR2 SVGEGT.

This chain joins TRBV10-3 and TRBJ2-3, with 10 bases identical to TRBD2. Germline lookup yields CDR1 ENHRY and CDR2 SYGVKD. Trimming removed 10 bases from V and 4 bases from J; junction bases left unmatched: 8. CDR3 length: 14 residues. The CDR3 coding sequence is TGTGCCACGGCTAGCGGGAGAGACGCAGATACGCAGTATTTT. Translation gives CATASGRDADTQYF.

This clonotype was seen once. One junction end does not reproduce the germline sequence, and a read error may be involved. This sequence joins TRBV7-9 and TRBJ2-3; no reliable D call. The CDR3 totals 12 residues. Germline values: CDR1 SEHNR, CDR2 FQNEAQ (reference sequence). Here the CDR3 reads CASSLVYENPDF. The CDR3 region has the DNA TGTGCCAGCAGCTTGGTTTATGAGAACCCAGATTTT.

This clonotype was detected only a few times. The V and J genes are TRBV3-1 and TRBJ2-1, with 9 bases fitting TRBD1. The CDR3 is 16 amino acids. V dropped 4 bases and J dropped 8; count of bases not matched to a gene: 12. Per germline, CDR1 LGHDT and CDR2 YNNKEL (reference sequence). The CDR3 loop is CASSPGQGLGEYEQFF. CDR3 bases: TGTGCCAGCAGCCCGGGACAGGGTTTAGGGGAGTATGAGCAGTTCTTC.